A single sample gave rise to the 15 T cell receptor beta chains below, sequenced in a study of blood T cell repertoires in COVID-19. TCRdb's table, derived via immunoSEQ multiplex PCR, lists solely in-frame clones and lacks some. Of around 180,000 clones in the sample, more than 75% were seen once. Input material: peripheral blood. All receptors come from a person aged 70 to 80 with COVID-19, enrolled during active disease.

J is TRBJ1-5 and V is TRBV6-5; D may be TRBD1 (6 bases). The germline V gene encodes CDR1 MNHEY and CDR2 SVGAGI. The CDR3 is 15 amino acids. V dropped 6 bases and J dropped 2 bases, with 14 bases sitting between them. The CDR3 protein is CASRLQGAGNQPQHF. The CDR3 DNA follows: TGTGCCAGCAGACTACAGGGTGCGGGCAATCAGCCCCAGCATTTT.

The chain is built from TRBV4-1 and TRBJ2-5, with no clear D. V lost 0 bases, J lost 4 bases, and 6 bases lay in between. Germline CDR1 MGHRA, CDR2 YSYEKL. The CDR3 has 13 residues. The CDR3 DNA follows: TGCGCCAGCAGCCAAGACGACTTAGAGACCCAGTACTTC. Protein: CASSQDDLETQYF.

This chain uses TRBV5-4 with TRBJ2-1; TRBD2 agrees at 8 bases. CDR1 and CDR2 from the germline V gene are SGHNT and YYREEE (reference sequence). J gave up 7 bases and V 4 bases, and 13 bases lay outside the gene matches. The CDR3 contains 16 residues. CDR3 DNA: TGTGCCAGCAGCCCGCTCCCCGGGGGGGCTTCAAATGAGCAGTTCTTC. This gives the protein CASSPLPGGASNEQFF.

The CDR3 nucleotides read TGTGCCAGCAGCGTACGGGGGTTCGTCTATGGCTACACCTTC. Amino acids: CASSVRGFVYGYTF. This chain connects TRBV6-2 or TRBV6-3 to TRBJ1-2, with D possibly matching TRBD1 (5 bases). The CDR3 is 14 residues long. Germline V gene lookup returns CDR1 MNHEY and CDR2 SVGEGT. Trimming took 6 bases from V and 4 from J, leaving 15 bases between them.

The V call is TRBV7-9, the J call TRBJ2-5, with TRBD1 matching 7 bases. Germline loops: CDR1 SEHNR, CDR2 FQNEAQ (reference sequence). V lost 4 bases to trimming and J lost 3 bases; unmatched junction nucleotides: 8. The CDR3 covers 15 residues. For the CDR3, the DNA is TGTGCCAGCAGCTACCGACAGGGAGCCAAAGAGACCCAGTACTTC. As protein: CASSYRQGAKETQYF.

V is TRBV5-4 and J is TRBJ2-3; TRBD2 aligns across 8 bases. The ends lost 5 bases at V and 5 bases at J; junction bases unmatched: 7. Germline lookup yields CDR1 SGHNT and CDR2 YYREEE (reference sequence). This CDR3 contains 14 residues. The CDR3 loop is CASRTGGPIDTQYF. CDR3 nucleotide sequence: TGTGCCAGCAGAACGGGGGGGCCAATAGATACGCAGTATTTT.

This chain uses TRBV7-2 with TRBJ1-4; a possible D gene is TRBD1 (5 bases). This CDR3 contains 15 residues. V gave up 2 bases and J gave up 8 bases, with 15 bases separating them. Germline-derived CDR1 and CDR2 are SGHTA and FQGNSA. The CDR3 nucleotides read TGTGCCAGCAGCTTAACGGCGGGACGGTTAGAAAAACTGTTTTTT. It yields the protein CASSLTAGRLEKLFF.

The chain has TRBV18 and TRBJ1-3, with TRBD1 matching 7 bases. J lost 6 bases, V lost 0 bases, and 5 bases had no gene match. There are 15 residues in the CDR3. Per the germline V gene, CDR1 is KGHSH and CDR2 is LQKENI. Written as DNA, the CDR3 is TGTGCCAGCTCACCACCGACGGGACAGAAAAACACCATATATTTT. Amino acids: CASSPPTGQKNTIYF.

The chain combines TRBV6-5 with TRBJ2-7; tentative D call: TRBD2 (6 bases). CDR1 and CDR2 from the germline V gene are MNHEY and SVGAGI. V lost 6 bases and J lost 2, with 8 bases in between. The CDR3 covers 12 residues. The CDR3 DNA reads as TGTGCCAGCAGAGCGGGCCCCTACGAGCAGTACTTC. This sequence encodes CASRAGPYEQYF.

This chain joins TRBV4-1 and TRBJ1-2; D not certain. Looked up from germline, CDR1 is MGHRA and CDR2 is YSYEKL. Trimming left V 0 bases short and J 5 bases short, with 7 bases between. The length of the CDR3 is 13 residues. The CDR3 DNA is TGCGCCAGCAGCCAAGACCTCGGGTATGGCTACACCTTC. Its translation: CASSQDLGYGYTF.

In this sample, this clone turned up once. The rearrangement uses TRBV3-1 (or the pseudogene TRBV3-2) and TRBJ1-1; D is unclear. Germline loops: CDR1 LGHDT, CDR2 YNNKEL (reference sequence). This CDR3 spans 12 amino acids. V lost 1 base to trimming and J lost 4 bases, with 4 bases between them. CDR3 region: CASSQALTEAFF. CDR3 coding DNA: TGTGCCAGCAGCCAAGCCCTCACTGAAGCTTTCTTT.

Concerning this clone itself: In the same sample, other DNA sequences code for this CDR3. The V gene is TRBV5-4, the J gene TRBJ2-5; D remains unclear. The CDR3 has 12 residues. The V end was cut by 1 base, the J end by 4 bases, with 5 bases between. Germline assignment: CDR1 SGHNT and CDR2 YYREEE (reference sequence). CDR3 in amino acids: CASSLQRETQYF. The DNA of the CDR3 is TGTGCCAGCAGCTTGCAGCGAGAGACCCAGTACTTC.

J is TRBJ1-1 and V is TRBV6-6; D unresolved. The germline CDR1 and CDR2 sequences are MNHNY and SVGAGI (reference sequence). The CDR3 has 13 amino acids. Between the trimmed V and J ends, which lost 6 bases and 4 bases, there was a span of 12 bases. The CDR3 loop is CASSKETGTEAFF. The DNA of the CDR3 is TGTGCCAGCAGCAAAGAGACTGGCACTGAAGCTTTCTTT.

The chain recombines TRBV4-1 with TRBJ1-6; D ambiguous. The V end was cut by 5 bases, the J end by 4 bases, with 12 bases between. CDR1 and CDR2 from the germline V gene are MGHRA and YSYEKL. This CDR3 is built from 15 residues. The CDR3 sequence: CASSYRHGYNSPLHF. CDR3 nucleotide sequence: TGCGCCAGCAGCTATCGACACGGATATAATTCACCCCTCCACTTT.

V usage is TRBV7-8 and J usage is TRBJ2-6, with D possibly matching TRBD1 (5 bases). The V and J ends lost 11 bases and 2 bases respectively, with 25 bases between them. CDR1 is SGHVS and CDR2 is FQNEAQ in the germline V gene. This CDR3 is 18 amino acids long. The CDR3 is CAFFKPDRDKPGANVLTF. The CDR3 DNA is TGTGCCTTCTTCAAACCAGACAGAGACAAACCTGGGGCCAACGTCCTGACTTTC. The variable domain in full, completed from reference TRBV7-8 and TRBJ2-6, reads GAGVSQSPRYKVAKRGQDVALRCDPISGHVSLFWYQQALGQGPEFLTYFQNEAQLDKSGLPSDRFFAERPEGSVSTLKIQRTQQEDSAVYLCAFFKPDRDKPGANVLTFGAGSRLTVL.